This T cell receptor beta chain was obtained from a study of cytomegalovirus exposure and HLA in healthy donors. The V gene end was trimmed by 6 bases and the J gene end by 4 bases; junction bases not matched to a gene: 18. The CDR3 has 18 residues. Germline lookup yields CDR1 MDHEN and CDR2 SYDVKM. The study's findings and limits: There were reportedly fewer N-insertions in an Asian-associated ancestry cluster than the roughly 680-donor mean, in a later analysis. In a later analysis, at a false discovery rate of 0.05, about 17,000 TCR beta sequences matched HLA alleles.

A word on this clone: What it recognizes is unknown.

Primers included in the PCR were 60 Vbeta and 13 Jbeta primers. Data came from immunoSEQ multiplex PCR; TCRdb stores just in-frame clones and leaves some out. Recorded here are about 54,000 clones; the top ten clones represent approximately 6.8%. The sequencing sample was made of PBMCs. The receptor was derived from a woman between 40 and 50 years old in good health and CMV-seronegative. The chain joins TRBV28 to TRBJ2-1, with 7 bases fitting TRBD2. The CDR3 DNA sequence: TGTGCCAGCAGGGCCTCTAGCGGCCCGGGCCCAAATTACAATGAGCAGTTCTTC. Translation gives CASRASSGPGPNYNEQFF.